The subject of this entry is one T cell receptor (beta chain). Antigen specificity is unknown. This sample was included in a study of human T cells and chemical hapten exposure. Study-level findings and limits: PT1 expanded TCR counts and patch test score were linked, and their correlation was positive.

Trimming left V 2 bases short and J 8 bases short, with 10 bases between. Germline CDR1 and CDR2: SGHTA and FQGNSA. The CDR3 length is 14 residues. Time point given: patch test 3, about 24 weeks after DPC sensitization. The treatment was: therapeutic diphenylcyclopropenone sensitization with weekly scalp DPC. The authors' total RNA extraction used unfractionated whole blood. Only after blood had been drawn was each patch test applied. For the library, individual cDNA molecules each received unique molecular identifiers. TCRdb re-derived calls from the RACE reads in MiXCR, one entry per CDR3 protein. Here the sample spans 40,000 or so distinct CDR3 sequences, over 9.5% being singletons.

The clonotype was recovered from a woman aged 40 to 55 with alopecia areata. Some clones in this sample may be carry-over from other donors' samples. Sequenced material: whole blood, taken in connection with sensitization to the hapten diphenylcyclopropenone (DPC). V usage is TRBV7-2 and J usage is TRBJ1-6; D may be TRBD1 (6 bases). CDR3: CASSLIQGDSPLHF. The DNA of the CDR3 is TGTGCCAGCAGCTTAATACAGGGTGATTCACCCCTCCACTTT.